This T cell receptor (beta chain) was captured by sequencing in a study of OX40 agonist ivuxolimab in advanced cancers. General observations from the study: What antigens the expanded peripheral T cells recognized was never established. Among the nonresponders, some also had low normalized T-cell clonal expansion. In the 0.1 to 3.0 mg/kg range, CD4+ and CD8+ blood T cells had expanded clonally by week 6.

Between the trimmed V and J ends, which lost 0 bases and 4 bases, there was a span of 4 bases. This CDR3 spans 12 amino acids. Per germline, CDR1 WSHSY and CDR2 SAAADI. Notes on this clone: Its specificity is unknown.

Here immunoSEQ multiplex PCR was the method, and the copy in TCRdb shows in-frame clones only, minus some. Altogether 75,000 to 95,000 clones are present, more than 75% being singletons, with the ten largest covering roughly 4%. The receptor comes from an adult with an advanced solid tumor such as melanoma, head and neck, liver or kidney cancer. Sequenced material: CD4+ or CD8+ T cells sorted from blood, taken in a trial of the OX40 agonist ivuxolimab. The chain uses TRBV10-2 and TRBJ2-7; D not resolved. DNA of the CDR3: TGCGCCAGCAGTGAGTCGGATTACGAGCAGTACTTC. Its protein product is CASSESDYEQYF.